The rows below give T cell receptor beta chains drawn from one sample of a study of blood T cell repertoires in COVID-19. Only in-frame clones appear in the TCRdb table, and some are missing; sequencing was by immunoSEQ multiplex PCR. The repertoire has 95,000 to 100,000 clones, 80% to 95% of them found once; the top ten carry roughly 5.6%. The sequenced sample consisted of peripheral blood. These TCRs come from a man over 45 with active COVID-19. The CDR3 runs from the conserved cysteine through the conserved F or W. Fields, in order: CDR3 length, D gene, V gene, clone size, J gene, CDR3 protein, CDR3 DNA. The D gene is left open where the match is weak. Part of the rows lack a size; the others show once, few, many or a class for expanded clones.

cdr3_length: 17
d_call: .
v_call: TRBV2
clone_size: .
j_call: TRBJ1-5
cdr3_aa: CASSERETDYSNQPQHF
cdr3_nt: TGTGCCAGCAGTGAACGGGAGACAGACTATAGCAATCAGCCCCAGCATTTT

cdr3_length: 14
d_call: .
v_call: TRBV28
clone_size: .
j_call: TRBJ1-3
cdr3_aa: CASSFSSSGNTIYF
cdr3_nt: TGTGCCAGCAGTTTTAGTAGCTCTGGAAACACCATATATTTT

cdr3_length: 15
d_call: TRBD1
v_call: TRBV29-1
clone_size: .
j_call: TRBJ2-7
cdr3_aa: CSVGTARTGGNEQYF
cdr3_nt: TGCAGCGTCGGGACCGCTCGGACAGGGGGCAACGAGCAGTACTTC

cdr3_length: 14
d_call: .
v_call: TRBV7-8
clone_size: .
j_call: TRBJ2-5
cdr3_aa: CASSGLSRVETQYF
cdr3_nt: TGTGCCAGCAGCGGACTTTCGCGGGTAGAGACCCAGTACTTC

cdr3_length: 13
d_call: .
v_call: TRBV6-6
clone_size: .
j_call: TRBJ1-1
cdr3_aa: CASSQAGGTEAFF
cdr3_nt: TGTGCCAGCAGTCAAGCGGGGGGCACTGAAGCTTTCTTT

cdr3_length: 13
d_call: .
v_call: TRBV5-1
clone_size: .
j_call: TRBJ2-3
cdr3_aa: CASSFRGTDTQYF
cdr3_nt: TGCGCCAGCAGCTTTCGAGGCACAGATACGCAGTATTTT

cdr3_length: 14
d_call: .
v_call: TRBV10-3
clone_size: many
j_call: TRBJ2-1
cdr3_aa: CAIKGKLAGNEQFF
cdr3_nt: TGTGCCATCAAAGGTAAACTAGCAGGGAATGAGCAGTTCTTC

cdr3_length: 14
d_call: .
v_call: TRBV23-1
clone_size: few
j_call: TRBJ2-7
cdr3_aa: CASSHNRRPYEQYF
cdr3_nt: TGCGCCAGCAGTCATAACAGGCGGCCCTACGAGCAGTACTTC

cdr3_length: 14
d_call: .
v_call: TRBV4-1
clone_size: .
j_call: TRBJ2-3
cdr3_aa: CASSHGIGADTQYF
cdr3_nt: TGCGCCAGCAGCCACGGGATTGGAGCAGATACGCAGTATTTT

cdr3_length: 12
d_call: .
v_call: TRBV5-1
clone_size: .
j_call: TRBJ2-7
cdr3_aa: CASSLRGHEQYF
cdr3_nt: TGCGCCAGCAGCTTGCGAGGGCACGAGCAGTACTTC

cdr3_length: 15
d_call: .
v_call: TRBV11-2
clone_size: .
j_call: TRBJ1-1
cdr3_aa: CASSLTAGANTEAFF
cdr3_nt: TGTGCCAGCAGCTTAACGGCGGGGGCGAACACTGAAGCTTTCTTT

cdr3_length: 16
d_call: TRBD2
v_call: TRBV10-2
clone_size: .
j_call: TRBJ2-5
cdr3_aa: CASRGLAGGKQETQYF
cdr3_nt: TGCGCCAGCAGGGGGCTAGCGGGAGGGAAGCAAGAGACCCAGTACTTC

cdr3_length: 16
d_call: TRBD2
v_call: TRBV6-6
clone_size: .
j_call: TRBJ2-3
cdr3_aa: CASSNPNSGIVDTQYF
cdr3_nt: TGTGCCAGCAGCAATCCGAATAGCGGGATTGTTGATACGCAGTATTTT

cdr3_length: 16
d_call: .
v_call: TRBV5-1
clone_size: .
j_call: TRBJ2-6
cdr3_aa: CASSLAPGTGANVLTF
cdr3_nt: TGCGCCAGCAGCTTGGCTCCCGGGACTGGGGCCAACGTCCTGACTTTC

cdr3_length: 16
d_call: TRBD2
v_call: TRBV5-1
clone_size: .
j_call: TRBJ2-7
cdr3_aa: CASSHPSGRAFYEQYF
cdr3_nt: TGCGCCAGCAGCCACCCTAGCGGGAGGGCCTTCTACGAGCAGTACTTC

cdr3_length: 15
d_call: .
v_call: TRBV7-9
clone_size: .
j_call: TRBJ2-5
cdr3_aa: CASSLVGAIQETQYF
cdr3_nt: TGTGCCAGCAGCTTAGTAGGGGCTATACAAGAGACCCAGTACTTC

cdr3_length: 15
d_call: TRBD1
v_call: TRBV5-5
clone_size: .
j_call: TRBJ1-1
cdr3_aa: CASSFSTGVVTEAFF
cdr3_nt: TGTGCCAGCAGCTTTTCTACAGGGGTTGTCACTGAAGCTTTCTTT

cdr3_length: 15
d_call: .
v_call: TRBV7-6
clone_size: .
j_call: TRBJ1-6
cdr3_aa: CASSLGQSGNSPLHF
cdr3_nt: TGTGCCAGCAGCTTGGGGCAAAGTGGCAATTCACCCCTCCACTTT

cdr3_length: 17
d_call: TRBD2
v_call: TRBV7-2
clone_size: .
j_call: TRBJ2-1
cdr3_aa: CASSLGGWREPRNEQFF
cdr3_nt: TGTGCCAGCAGCTTAGGGGGTTGGCGGGAGCCCCGTAATGAGCAGTTCTTC

cdr3_length: 15
d_call: .
v_call: TRBV6-2/TRBV6-3
clone_size: .
j_call: TRBJ2-1
cdr3_aa: CASSLTAGTYNEQFF
cdr3_nt: TGTGCCAGCAGTTTGACAGCGGGGACATACAATGAGCAGTTCTTC